The next 29 T cell receptor beta chains were all read from a single sample in a study of human T cells and chemical hapten exposure. Indicated time point: healthy volunteer bleed at 2 weeks. Blood, whole and unfractionated, served as the source for total RNA extraction. TCRdb re-analysed the RACE reads in MiXCR, keeping a single row per CDR3 protein. The table includes around 130,000 distinct CDR3 sequences, about 9% detected once. Source material: whole blood. All receptors come from a male donor in good health. Some clones in this sample may be carry-over from other donors' samples.

This clonotype was detected only a few times. The chain combines TRBV12-3 or TRBV12-4 with TRBJ2-5; maybe TRBD2 (5 bases). The CDR3 consists of 14 residues. Trimming removed 1 base at V and 5 bases at J, with 11 bases between. In DNA form, the CDR3 reads TGTGCCAGCAGTTTAGTGGGAGTCGGGGAGACCCAGTACTTC. Translated: CASSLVGVGETQYF.

This clonotype has only a few counts. The V call is TRBV7-8, the J call TRBJ2-3; 12 nucleotides match TRBD2. V shed 5 bases, J shed 2 bases, and the junction held 5 bases outside the gene matches. The CDR3 extends over 16 amino acids. Germline V gives CDR1 SGHVS, CDR2 FQNEAQ. The CDR3 DNA reads TGTGCCAGCAGCCTCAGGACTAGCGGGGTCACAGATACGCAGTATTTT. Its translation: CASSLRTSGVTDTQYF.

This clonotype was detected ten times or more. V and J are TRBV10-3 and TRBJ2-5; 8 bases are shared with TRBD2. Germline CDR1 reads ENHRY; CDR2 reads SYGVKD. Germline trimming cut 6 bases from V and 3 bases from J; bases unmatched to any gene: 0. The CDR3 consists of 12 residues. CDR3 loop: CAIRGLEETQYF. The CDR3 coding sequence is TGTGCCATCAGGGGACTAGAAGAGACCCAGTACTTC.

The sample holds a few counts of this clonotype. The V call is TRBV5-1, the J call TRBJ2-2; D perhaps matches TRBD2 (5 bases). Germline V lookup: CDR1 SGHRS, CDR2 YFSETQ. The length of the CDR3 is 20 residues. V dropped 2 bases and J dropped 3 bases, with 26 bases sitting between them. CDR3 region: CASSFPWGAEGPRYTGELFF. In nucleotides, the CDR3 is TGCGCCAGCAGCTTCCCCTGGGGAGCCGAGGGCCCCCGCTACACCGGGGAGCTGTTTTTT. Variable domain in full (rest from reference TRBV5-1 and TRBJ2-2): KAGVTQTPRYLIKTRGQQVTLSCSPISGHRSVSWYQQTPGQGLQFLFEYFSETQRNKGNFPGRFSGRQFSNSRSEMNVSTLELGDSALYLCASSFPWGAEGPRYTGELFFGEGSRLTVL.

This clonotype came up a few times. V is TRBV20-1 and J is TRBJ2-1, with D unresolved. Trimming cost V 3 bases and J 2 bases, with 8 bases left between them. CDR1 DFQATT and CDR2 SNEGSKA come from the germline V gene (reference sequence). This CDR3 has 13 amino acids. DNA for the CDR3: TGCAGTGCTAGTGTACAAACCTACAATGAGCAGTTCTTC. This translates into CSASVQTYNEQFF.

This clonotype has a count of ten or more. The chain combines TRBV6-4 with TRBJ2-3, with TRBD2 matching 9 bases. Trimming removed 2 bases from V and 1 base from J; junction bases left unmatched: 4. The germline V gene has CDR1 MRHNA and CDR2 SNTAGT. The CDR3 totals 16 residues. CDR3 DNA: TGTGCCAGCAGTGACGATGCTAGCGGGGGCACAGATACGCAGTATTTT. Translated, it gives CASSDDASGGTDTQYF.

This clonotype showed up just a few times. The chain is built from TRBV2 and TRBJ1-2, with D hard to call. This CDR3 spans 16 amino acids. Germline V gives CDR1 SNHLY, CDR2 FYNNEI. V was trimmed by 0 bases and J by 6 bases, leaving 17 bases between them. The CDR3: CASSEASARGEDGYTF. DNA for the CDR3: TGTGCCAGCAGTGAAGCCTCGGCTCGCGGGGAGGATGGCTACACCTTC.

This clonotype has a handful of counts. The rearrangement links TRBV5-1 to TRBJ1-6, with 9 bases identical to TRBD1. CDR1 is SGHRS, CDR2 YFSETQ, per germline. CDR3 length equals 19 residues. V dropped 0 bases and J dropped 0; count of bases not matched to a gene: 7. This CDR3 is CASSLGTGTGSSYNSPLHF. The CDR3 DNA reads as TGCGCCAGCAGCTTGGGGACCGGGACAGGGAGCTCCTATAATTCACCCCTCCACTTT.

This clonotype has more than one count but fewer than ten. The chain couples TRBV27 to TRBJ2-1, with TRBD1 identical over 7 bases. J lost 7 bases, V lost 6 bases, and 6 bases had no gene match. CDR3 size: 13 residues. Germline values: CDR1 MNHEY, CDR2 SMNVEV (reference sequence). The CDR3 loop reads CASSQGVGNEQFF. The CDR3 DNA follows: TGTGCCAGCAGCCAGGGGGTTGGAAATGAGCAGTTCTTC.

The chain couples TRBV25-1 to TRBJ1-5; possible D gene TRBD1, 6 bases. This CDR3 spans 14 amino acids. V lost 8 bases to trimming and J lost 6 bases, with 17 bases between them. The germline V gene encodes CDR1 MGHDK and CDR2 SYGVNS. The CDR3 DNA reads as TGTGCCAGCCAAGGCGCGGGGGCGGGTCAGCCCCAGCATTTT. Its translation is CASQGAGAGQPQHF.

V and J are TRBV6-2 or TRBV6-3 and TRBJ1-6; TRBD1 is a possible D gene (5 bases). V was pared by 5 bases and J by 10 bases, with 12 bases between. Germline V gene lookup returns CDR1 MNHEY and CDR2 SVGEGT. The CDR3 is 13 amino acids. CDR3 DNA: TGTGCCAGCAGTGGCGGGACCGGCTCACCCCTCCACTTT. Residues: CASSGGTGSPLHF.

This clonotype occurred a few times. The V gene is TRBV20-1, the J gene TRBJ2-5, with TRBD1 as a possible D gene (6 bases). Germline assignment: CDR1 DFQATT and CDR2 SNEGSKA (reference sequence). The CDR3 contains 14 residues. Trimming stripped 6 bases from V and 5 bases from J, with 19 bases between. The CDR3 here is CSARLQGSAETQYF. In DNA form, the CDR3 reads TGCAGTGCCAGGCTACAGGGCTCGGCGGAGACCCAGTACTTC.

The chain carries TRBV4-3 and TRBJ2-3; D is undetermined. CDR1 and CDR2 (germline): LGHNA, YSLEER. Trimming removed 0 bases at V and 1 base at J, with 14 bases between. This CDR3 is 17 amino acids long. This CDR3 reads CASSQDLAGRGTDTQYF. CDR3 coding DNA: TGCGCCAGCAGCCAAGATTTGGCAGGAAGGGGCACAGATACGCAGTATTTT.

This clonotype was counted ten times or more. Written as DNA, the CDR3 is TGCAGTGCTAGAGACCCGGGACAGGGGGACAATCAGCCCCAGCATTTT. It translates to CSARDPGQGDNQPQHF. The V and J genes are TRBV20-1 and TRBJ1-5; 11 bases are shared with TRBD1. The CDR3 contains 16 residues. The J segment lost 3 bases and the V segment lost 0 bases, leaving 4 bases of the junction unmatched. CDR1 is DFQATT and CDR2 is SNEGSKA in the germline V gene (reference sequence).

The chain has TRBV5-8 and TRBJ1-5; D gene ambiguous. V gave up 1 base and J gave up 1 base, with 6 bases separating them. CDR1 is SGHTS and CDR2 is YDEGEE in the germline V gene. CDR3 size: 14 residues. The CDR3 is CASSLSLSNQPQHF. The CDR3 DNA is TGTGCCAGCAGCTTGAGTTTGAGCAATCAGCCCCAGCATTTT.

This clonotype was counted a few times. The chain uses TRBV12-3 or TRBV12-4 and TRBJ2-2; maybe TRBD2 (6 bases). The CDR3 covers 14 residues. V lost 6 bases, J lost 7 bases, and 15 bases lay in between. The CDR3 bases are TGTGCCAGCAGCCGCGGGACCCGAGGCGGGGAGCTGTTTTTT. Amino acid sequence: CASSRGTRGGELFF.

This clonotype was counted many times. The chain employs TRBV20-1 and TRBJ1-2; 8 bases match TRBD1. Germline trimming cut 6 bases from V and 4 bases from J; bases unmatched to any gene: 10. This CDR3 spans 14 amino acids. Germline V lookup: CDR1 DFQATT, CDR2 SNEGSKA (reference sequence). Here the CDR3 DNA reads TGCAGTGCCAAACCAGGGGGCCAGGGCTATGGCTACACCTTC. This gives the protein CSAKPGGQGYGYTF.

Of note for this clonotype: A much larger clone differs from this one at a single base, so this may be a read error. The chain joins TRBV5-8 to TRBJ2-7; D gene ambiguous. V was cut by 6 bases and J by 0 bases, with 16 bases left in between. Germline CDR1 SGHTS, CDR2 YDEGEE. CDR3 size: 15 residues. The CDR3 reads CASTNGRKLSYEQYF. The DNA for the CDR3 is TGTGCCAGCACCAACGGACGGAAACTCTCCTACGAGCAGTACTTC.

This clonotype was counted many times. The chain employs TRBV7-2 and TRBJ1-3; maybe TRBD1 (5 bases). Germline-derived CDR1 and CDR2 are SGHTA and FQGNSA. Trimming shortened V by 1 base and J by 0 bases, and 7 bases separated the two germline ends. The CDR3 covers 15 residues. CDR3 sequence: CASSLDGGSGNTIYF. The CDR3, as DNA: TGTGCCAGCAGCTTAGATGGGGGCTCTGGAAACACCATATATTTT.

This clonotype was recorded a few times. The CDR3 spells CASSYSTRVQGQPQHF. The DNA of the CDR3 is TGTGCCAGCAGTTACTCGACCAGGGTCCAGGGGCAGCCCCAGCATTTT. The chain combines TRBV6-6 with TRBJ1-5, with D possibly being TRBD1 (6 bases). The CDR3 spans 16 residues. Germline CDR1 reads MNHNY; CDR2 reads SVGAGI (reference sequence). V gave up 0 bases and J gave up 7 bases, with 16 bases separating them.

J is TRBJ1-2 and V is TRBV29-1; TRBD1 agrees at 7 bases. The CDR3 is 14 residues long. Germline-derived CDR1 and CDR2 are SQVTM and ANQGSEA. Losses at the gene ends were 3 bases for V and 0 bases for J; bases not matched to a gene: 4. This CDR3 reads CSVEFRGANYGYTF. In DNA form, the CDR3 reads TGCAGCGTTGAGTTCAGGGGGGCTAACTATGGCTACACCTTC.

Only a few counts were recorded for this clonotype. V usage is TRBV5-4 and J usage is TRBJ2-2; 8 bases map to TRBD1. CDR3 length: 15 amino acids. Germline V gives CDR1 SGHNT, CDR2 YYREEE (reference sequence). J gave up 5 bases and V 2 bases, and 5 bases lay outside the gene matches. CDR3 nucleotide sequence: TGTGCCAGCAGCTTCCAGGGGGCGCGGACCGGGGAGCTGTTTTTT. This codes for CASSFQGARTGELFF. Together with reference TRBV5-4 and TRBJ2-2, the CDR3 gives the full variable domain: ETGVTQSPTHLIKTRGQQVTLRCSSQSGHNTVSWYQQALGQGPQFIFQYYREEENGRGNFPPRFSGLQFPNYSSELNVNALELDDSALYLCASSFQGARTGELFFGEGSRLTVL.

This rearrangement joins TRBV11-2 to TRBJ2-7; D perhaps matches TRBD2 (6 bases). Germline CDR1 is SGHAT and CDR2 is FQNNGV. The CDR3 contains 18 residues. Trimming removed 5 bases at V and 1 base at J, with 24 bases between. The CDR3 sequence: CASSRTVTTSTVSYEQYF. The CDR3 DNA reads as TGTGCCAGCAGCCGAACCGTGACGACTAGTACGGTATCCTACGAGCAGTACTTC. Combining the CDR3 with reference TRBV11-2 and TRBJ2-7 gives the whole variable domain EAGVAQSPRYKIIEKRQSVAFWCNPISGHATLYWYQQILGQGPKLLIQFQNNGVVDDSQLPKDRFSAERLKGVDSTLKIQPAKLEDSAVYLCASSRTVTTSTVSYEQYFGPGTRLTVT.

This clonotype was counted a few times. The chain links TRBV10-2 to TRBJ1-2, with D maybe TRBD1 (5 bases). The CDR3 spans 14 residues. In germline, CDR1 is WSHSY, CDR2 SAAADI. V lost 0 bases, J lost 1 base, and 6 bases lay in between. As DNA, the CDR3 is TGCGCCAGCAGTGAGTCGGGGCTTAACTATGGCTACACCTTC. Translation: CASSESGLNYGYTF.

There are a few counts of this clonotype. The chain joins TRBV7-8 to TRBJ2-4; TRBD2 might be the D (6 bases). This CDR3 has 16 amino acids. The V end lost 4 bases, the J end lost 4 bases, and 17 bases lay between the germline ends. Germline CDR1 reads SGHVS; CDR2 reads FQNEAQ. The CDR3 region has the DNA TGTGCCAGCAGCTGGGACTTCTTGCAGGGTAAAAACATTCAGTACTTC. Its translation: CASSWDFLQGKNIQYF.

With regard to this clonotype: A much larger clone sits a single nucleotide away, making a read error possible. This rearrangement joins TRBV7-9 to TRBJ2-1; perhaps TRBD1 as D (7 bases). The CDR3 totals 16 residues. From germline, CDR1 is SEHNR and CDR2 FQNEAQ (reference sequence). CDR3 in amino acids: CASSLGGTENYNEQIF. CDR3 nucleotide sequence: TGTGCCAGCAGCTTAGGCGGGACAGAGAACTACAATGAGCAGATCTTC.

Only a few counts were recorded for this clonotype. Written as DNA, the CDR3 is TGTGCCAGCAGCTCCGTGAGACAGGGGACCCCTTTCAATGAGCAGTTCTTC. Amino acids: CASSSVRQGTPFNEQFF. This chain connects TRBV5-6 to TRBJ2-1; 8 bases align to TRBD1. The CDR3 is 17 residues long. The trim removed 3 bases at V and 6 bases at J, leaving 14 bases unmatched. CDR1 is SGHDT and CDR2 is YYEEEE in the germline V gene.

V is TRBV6-6 and J is TRBJ1-4; 11 bases line up with TRBD1. Trimming at V came to 2 bases and at J to 8 bases, leaving 13 bases not matched to a gene. This CDR3 has 18 residues. Germline CDR1 reads MNHNY; CDR2 reads SVGAGI (reference sequence). The CDR3 spells CASSYLGQGALKEEKLFF. The CDR3 region has the DNA TGTGCCAGCAGTTACCTCGGACAGGGGGCCCTGAAGGAGGAAAAACTGTTTTTT.

The V call is TRBV3-1, the J call TRBJ2-5; D perhaps matches TRBD1 (6 bases). Between the trimmed V and J ends, which lost 1 base and 2 bases, there was a span of 17 bases. Per the germline V gene, CDR1 is LGHDT and CDR2 is YNNKEL (reference sequence). The CDR3 has 17 amino acids. The CDR3 is CASSQVQGRLGQETQYF. The CDR3 region has the DNA TGTGCCAGCAGCCAAGTCCAGGGGCGCTTAGGTCAAGAGACCCAGTACTTC.